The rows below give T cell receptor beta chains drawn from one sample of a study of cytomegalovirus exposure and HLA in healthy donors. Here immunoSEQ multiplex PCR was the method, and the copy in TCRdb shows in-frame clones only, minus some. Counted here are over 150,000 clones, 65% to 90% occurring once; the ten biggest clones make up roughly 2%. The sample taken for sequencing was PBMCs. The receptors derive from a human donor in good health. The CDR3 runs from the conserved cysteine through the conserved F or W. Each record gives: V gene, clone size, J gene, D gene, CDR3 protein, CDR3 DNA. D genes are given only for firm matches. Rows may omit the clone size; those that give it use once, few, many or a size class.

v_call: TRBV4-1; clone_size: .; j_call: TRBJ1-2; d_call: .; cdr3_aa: CASSQDSGYRYGYTF; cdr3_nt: TGCGCCAGCAGCCAAGATTCCGGGTACCGCTATGGCTACACCTTC
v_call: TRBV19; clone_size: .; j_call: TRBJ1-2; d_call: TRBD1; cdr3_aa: CASSTKTGNYGYTF; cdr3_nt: TGTGCCAGTAGTACGAAGACAGGGAACTATGGCTACACCTTC
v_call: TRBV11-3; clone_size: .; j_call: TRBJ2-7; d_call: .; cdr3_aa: CASSPGPGTLVEQYF; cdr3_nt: TGTGCCAGCAGCCCAGGTCCCGGGACACTGGTCGAGCAGTACTTC
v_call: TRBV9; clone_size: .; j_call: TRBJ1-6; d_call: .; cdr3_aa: CASSVDSRSPLHF; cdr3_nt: TGTGCCAGCAGCGTAGACTCGAGATCACCCCTCCACTTT
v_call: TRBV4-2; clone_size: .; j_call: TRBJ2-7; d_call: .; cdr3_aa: CASSHGPLRGYEQYF; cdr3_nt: TGTGCCAGCAGCCATGGACCCCTCCGGGGCTACGAGCAGTACTTC
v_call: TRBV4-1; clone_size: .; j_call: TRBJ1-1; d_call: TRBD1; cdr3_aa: CASSRTGGATEAFF; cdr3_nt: TGCGCCAGCAGCCGGACAGGTGGGGCTACTGAAGCTTTCTTT
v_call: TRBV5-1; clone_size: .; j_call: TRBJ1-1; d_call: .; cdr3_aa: CASSPPGVNTEAFF; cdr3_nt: TGCGCCAGCAGCCCCCCGGGAGTTAACACTGAAGCTTTCTTT
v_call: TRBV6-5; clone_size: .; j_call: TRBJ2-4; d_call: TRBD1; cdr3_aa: CASSRGQGVKNIQYF; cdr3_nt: TGTGCCAGCAGTAGAGGACAGGGGGTCAAAAACATTCAGTACTTC
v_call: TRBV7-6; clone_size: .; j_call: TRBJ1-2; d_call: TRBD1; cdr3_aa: CASSARTGGAPDGYTF; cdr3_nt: TGTGCCAGCAGCGCGAGGACAGGGGGCGCCCCGGATGGCTACACCTTC
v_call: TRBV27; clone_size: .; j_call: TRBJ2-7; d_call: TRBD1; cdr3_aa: CASSSTGVTYEQYF; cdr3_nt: TGTGCCAGCAGTTCCACAGGGGTCACCTACGAGCAGTACTTC
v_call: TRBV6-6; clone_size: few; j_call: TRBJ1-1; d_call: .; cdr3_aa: CASSYTAQPGTEAFF; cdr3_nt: TGTGCCAGCAGTTACACTGCACAACCGGGCACTGAAGCTTTCTTT
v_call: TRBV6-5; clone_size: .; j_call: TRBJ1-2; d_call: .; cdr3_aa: CASTQGNYGYTF; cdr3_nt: TGTGCCAGCACTCAGGGAAACTATGGCTACACCTTC
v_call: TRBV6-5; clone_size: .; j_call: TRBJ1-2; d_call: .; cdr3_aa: CASSYTSWGGEYGYTF; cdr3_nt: TGTGCCAGCAGTTACACGTCCTGGGGGGGAGAATATGGCTACACCTTC
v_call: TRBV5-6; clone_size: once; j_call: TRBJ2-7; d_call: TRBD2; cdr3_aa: CASSFGRGYYEQYF; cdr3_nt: TGTGCCAGCAGCTTCGGGCGGGGGTACTACGAGCAGTACTTC
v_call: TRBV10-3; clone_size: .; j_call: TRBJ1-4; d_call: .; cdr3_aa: CAISNSLSNEKLFF; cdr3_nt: TGTGCCATCAGTAATTCCCTATCTAATGAAAAACTGTTTTTT
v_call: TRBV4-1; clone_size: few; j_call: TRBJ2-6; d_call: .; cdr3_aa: CASRGHPSGANVLTF; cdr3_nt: TGCGCCAGCAGGGGACACCCCTCTGGGGCCAACGTCCTGACTTTC
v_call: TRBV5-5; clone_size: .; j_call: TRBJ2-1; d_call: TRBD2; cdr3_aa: CASSSGLAGGNNEQFF; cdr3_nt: TGTGCCAGCAGCTCAGGACTAGCGGGGGGGAATAATGAGCAGTTCTTC
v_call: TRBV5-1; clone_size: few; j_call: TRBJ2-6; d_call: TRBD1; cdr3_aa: CASSLIDRAGANVLTF; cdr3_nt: TGCGCCAGCAGCTTGATCGACAGGGCTGGGGCCAACGTCCTGACTTTC
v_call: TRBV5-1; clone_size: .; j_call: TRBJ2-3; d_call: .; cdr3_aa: CASSLGPAGASTDTQYF; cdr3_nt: TGCGCCAGCAGCTTGGGACCTGCGGGGGCATCCACAGATACGCAGTATTTT
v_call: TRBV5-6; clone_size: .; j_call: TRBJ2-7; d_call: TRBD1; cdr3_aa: CASSLKPGQGVVEQYF; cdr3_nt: TGTGCCAGCAGCTTAAAGCCGGGACAGGGAGTAGTCGAGCAGTACTTC
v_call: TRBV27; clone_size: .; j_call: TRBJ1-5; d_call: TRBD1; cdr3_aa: CASDRHSETDREPQHF; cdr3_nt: TGTGCCAGCGACCGCCATTCCGAAACGGACAGGGAGCCCCAGCATTTT
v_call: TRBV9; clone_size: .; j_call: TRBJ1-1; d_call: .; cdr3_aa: CASSLMTASEAFF; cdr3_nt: TGTGCCAGCAGCTTAATGACAGCCTCTGAAGCTTTCTTT
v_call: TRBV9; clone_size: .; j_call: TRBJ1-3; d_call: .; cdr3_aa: CASSPRGSGDGNTIYF; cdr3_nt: TGTGCCAGCAGCCCTAGGGGATCGGGAGATGGAAACACCATATATTTT
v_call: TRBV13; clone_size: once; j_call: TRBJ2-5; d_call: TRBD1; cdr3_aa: CASSTGDIGMGETQYF; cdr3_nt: TGTGCCAGCAGCACAGGGGATATTGGAATGGGGGAGACCCAGTACTTC
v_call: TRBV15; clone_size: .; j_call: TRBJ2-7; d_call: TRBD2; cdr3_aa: CATSAAPGLANYEQYF; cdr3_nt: TGTGCCACCAGCGCGGCCCCCGGACTAGCAAATTACGAGCAGTACTTC
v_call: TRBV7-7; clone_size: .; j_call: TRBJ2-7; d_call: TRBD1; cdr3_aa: CASSPGTGRYEQYF; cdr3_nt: TGTGCTAGCAGCCCGGGGACAGGGCGGTACGAGCAGTACTTC
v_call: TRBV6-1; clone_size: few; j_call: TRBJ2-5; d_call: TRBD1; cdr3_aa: CASRLRTGEETQYF; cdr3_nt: TGTGCCAGCAGGTTACGGACAGGGGAAGAGACCCAGTACTTC
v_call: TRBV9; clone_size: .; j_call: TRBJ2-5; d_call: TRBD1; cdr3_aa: CASSTQGALETQYF; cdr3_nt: TGTGCCAGCAGCACCCAGGGGGCGCTGGAGACCCAGTACTTC
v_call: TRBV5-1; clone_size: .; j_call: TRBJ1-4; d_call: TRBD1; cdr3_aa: CASSLTGQGLFF; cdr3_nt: TGCGCCAGCAGCTTGACGGGACAGGGCCTGTTTTTT
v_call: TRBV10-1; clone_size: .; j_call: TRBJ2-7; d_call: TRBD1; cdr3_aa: CASRDRGHEQYF; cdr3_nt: TGCGCCAGCAGGGACAGGGGGCACGAGCAGTACTTC
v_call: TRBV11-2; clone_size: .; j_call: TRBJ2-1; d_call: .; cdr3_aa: CASSLRGGQGFSYNEQFF; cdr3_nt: TGTGCCAGCAGCCTTAGGGGAGGGCAGGGGTTTTCCTACAATGAGCAGTTCTTC
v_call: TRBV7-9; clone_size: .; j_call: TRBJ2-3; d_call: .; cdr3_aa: CASGSSAGTDTQYF; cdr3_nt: TGTGCCAGCGGGAGTTCGGCAGGCACAGATACGCAGTATTTT
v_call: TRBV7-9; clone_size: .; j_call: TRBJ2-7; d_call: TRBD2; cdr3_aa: CASGGLAGANYEQYF; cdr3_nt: TGTGCCAGCGGGGGACTAGCGGGGGCGAACTACGAGCAGTACTTC
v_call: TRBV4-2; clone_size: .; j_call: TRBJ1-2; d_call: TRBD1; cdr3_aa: CASSPTTGGDRSFYGYTF; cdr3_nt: TGTGCCAGCAGCCCGACGACAGGGGGCGACCGATCTTTCTATGGCTACACCTTC
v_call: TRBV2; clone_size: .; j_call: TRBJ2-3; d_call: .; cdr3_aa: CASRMITTTDTQYF; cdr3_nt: TGTGCCAGCAGAATGATCACTACGACGGATACGCAGTATTTT
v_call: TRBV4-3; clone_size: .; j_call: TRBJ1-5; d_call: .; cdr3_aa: CASSLTTRDQPQHF; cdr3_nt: TGCGCCAGCAGCCTTACGACCCGGGATCAGCCCCAGCATTTT
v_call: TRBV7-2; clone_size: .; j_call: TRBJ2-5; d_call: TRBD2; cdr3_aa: CASSAGLALEETQYF; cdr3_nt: TGTGCCAGCAGCGCCGGACTAGCACTGGAAGAGACCCAGTACTTC
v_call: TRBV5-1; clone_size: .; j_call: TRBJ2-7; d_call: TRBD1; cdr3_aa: CASSLTAGTGNYEQYF; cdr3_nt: TGCGCCAGCAGCTTAACCGCCGGGACAGGCAACTACGAGCAGTACTTC
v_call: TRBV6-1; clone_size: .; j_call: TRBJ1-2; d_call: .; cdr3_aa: CASSDYFATNYGYTF; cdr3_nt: TGTGCCAGCAGTGATTACTTTGCAACTAACTATGGCTACACCTTC
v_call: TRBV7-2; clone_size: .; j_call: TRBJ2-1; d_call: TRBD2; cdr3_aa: CASSLSSGGANEQFF; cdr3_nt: TGTGCCAGCAGCTTATCTAGCGGGGGGGCCAATGAGCAGTTCTTC
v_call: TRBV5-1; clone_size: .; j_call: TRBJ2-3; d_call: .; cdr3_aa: CASTPPGVRSTDTQYF; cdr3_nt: TGCGCCAGCACTCCCCCGGGTGTCCGTAGCACAGATACGCAGTATTTT
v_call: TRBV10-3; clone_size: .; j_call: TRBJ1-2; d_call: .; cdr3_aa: CAIRMDRNYGYTF; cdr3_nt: TGTGCCATCAGGATGGACAGAAACTATGGCTACACCTTC
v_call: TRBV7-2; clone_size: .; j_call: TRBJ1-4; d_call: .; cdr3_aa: CASSLSGKLFF; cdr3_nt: TGTGCCAGCAGCTTGTCTGGCAAACTGTTTTTT
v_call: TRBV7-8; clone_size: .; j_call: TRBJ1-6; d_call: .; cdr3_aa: CASRFSGVSSYNSPLHF; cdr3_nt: TGTGCCAGCAGATTCAGCGGGGTTAGCTCCTATAATTCACCCCTCCACTTT
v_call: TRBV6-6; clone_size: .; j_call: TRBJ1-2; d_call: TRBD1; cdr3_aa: CASSYSGQGGDYGYTF; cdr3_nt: TGTGCCAGCAGTTATTCCGGACAGGGCGGGGACTATGGCTACACCTTC
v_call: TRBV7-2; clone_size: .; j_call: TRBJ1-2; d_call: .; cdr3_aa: CASSFSGGGANYGYTF; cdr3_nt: TGTGCCAGCAGCTTCAGTGGAGGGGGGGCGAACTATGGCTACACCTTC
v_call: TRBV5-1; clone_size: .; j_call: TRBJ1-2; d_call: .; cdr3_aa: CASSGGADGYTF; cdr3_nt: TGCGCCAGCAGCGGGGGGGCCGATGGCTACACCTTC
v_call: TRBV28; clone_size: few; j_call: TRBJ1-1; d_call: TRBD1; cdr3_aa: CASNLPGQLNTEAFF; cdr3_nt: TGTGCCAGCAACTTACCGGGACAGTTGAACACTGAAGCTTTCTTT
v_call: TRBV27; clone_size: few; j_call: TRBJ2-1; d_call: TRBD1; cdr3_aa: CASSSVGTVHNEQFF; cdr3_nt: TGTGCCAGCAGCTCCGTGGGGACAGTACACAATGAGCAGTTCTTC
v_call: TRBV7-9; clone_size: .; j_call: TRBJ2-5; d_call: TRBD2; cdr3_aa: CASSSNLAANQETQYF; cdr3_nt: TGTGCCAGCAGCTCTAACCTAGCGGCCAACCAAGAGACCCAGTACTTC
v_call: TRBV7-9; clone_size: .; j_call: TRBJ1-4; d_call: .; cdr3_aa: CASSFRNSNEKLFF; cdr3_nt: TGTGCCAGCAGCTTCCGCAACTCGAATGAAAAACTGTTTTTT
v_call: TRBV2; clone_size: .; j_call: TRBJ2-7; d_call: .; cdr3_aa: CASNGQALSYEQYF; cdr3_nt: TGTGCCAGCAACGGCCAAGCGCTCTCCTACGAGCAGTACTTC
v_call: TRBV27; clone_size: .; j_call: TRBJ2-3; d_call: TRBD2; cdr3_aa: CASRVLASVTDTQYF; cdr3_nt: TGTGCCAGCAGAGTACTAGCGAGTGTCACAGATACGCAGTATTTT
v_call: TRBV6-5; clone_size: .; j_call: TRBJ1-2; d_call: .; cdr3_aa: CASSTQGGGYGYTF; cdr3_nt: TGTGCCAGCAGTACGCAGGGAGGGGGCTATGGCTACACCTTC
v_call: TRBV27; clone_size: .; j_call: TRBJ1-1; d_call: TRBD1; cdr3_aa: CASSPPPGGRNTEAFF; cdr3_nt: TGTGCCAGCAGTCCTCCCCCAGGGGGTCGAAACACTGAAGCTTTCTTT